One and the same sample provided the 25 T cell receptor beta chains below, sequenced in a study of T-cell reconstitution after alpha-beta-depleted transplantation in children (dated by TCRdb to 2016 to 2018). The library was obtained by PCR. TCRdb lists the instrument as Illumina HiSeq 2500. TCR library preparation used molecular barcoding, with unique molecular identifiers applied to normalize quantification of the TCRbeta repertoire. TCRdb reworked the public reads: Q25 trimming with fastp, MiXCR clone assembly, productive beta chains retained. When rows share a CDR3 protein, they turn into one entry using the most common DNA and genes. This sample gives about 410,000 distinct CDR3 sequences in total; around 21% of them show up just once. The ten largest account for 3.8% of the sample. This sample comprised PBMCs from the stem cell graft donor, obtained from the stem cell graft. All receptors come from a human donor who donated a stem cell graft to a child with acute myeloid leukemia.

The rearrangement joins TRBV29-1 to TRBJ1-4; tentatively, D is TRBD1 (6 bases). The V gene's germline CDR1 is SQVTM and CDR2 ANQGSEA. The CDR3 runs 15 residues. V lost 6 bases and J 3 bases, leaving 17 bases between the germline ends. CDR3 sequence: CSVFLRDTSNEKLFF. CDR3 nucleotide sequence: TGCAGCGTCTTCCTTCGGGACACCTCTAATGAAAAACTGTTTTTT.

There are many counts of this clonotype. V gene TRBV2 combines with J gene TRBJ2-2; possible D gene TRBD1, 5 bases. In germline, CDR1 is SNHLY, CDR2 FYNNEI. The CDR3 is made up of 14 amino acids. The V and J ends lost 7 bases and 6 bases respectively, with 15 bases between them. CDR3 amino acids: CASTREGVSGELFF. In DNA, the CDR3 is TGTGCCAGCACCCGAGAAGGGGTCTCCGGGGAGCTGTTTTTT.

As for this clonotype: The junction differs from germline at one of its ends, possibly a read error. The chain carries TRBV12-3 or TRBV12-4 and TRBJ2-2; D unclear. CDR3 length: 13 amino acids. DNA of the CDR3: TGTGCCAGCAGTGAGTGGAACCCCGGGGAGCTGTTTTTT. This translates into CASSEWNPGELFF.

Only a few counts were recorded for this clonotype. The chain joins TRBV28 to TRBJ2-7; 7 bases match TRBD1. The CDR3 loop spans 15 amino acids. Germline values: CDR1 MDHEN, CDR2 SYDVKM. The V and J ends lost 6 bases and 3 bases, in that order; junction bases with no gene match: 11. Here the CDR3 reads CASSLRTGKFYEQYF. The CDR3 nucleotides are TGTGCCAGCAGCCTTAGGACAGGAAAATTCTACGAGCAGTACTTC. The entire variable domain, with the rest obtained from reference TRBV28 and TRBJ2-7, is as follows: DVKVTQSSRYLVKRTGEKVFLECVQDMDHENMFWYRQDPGLGLRLIYFSYDVKMKEKGDIPEGYSVSREKKERFSLILESASTNQTSMYLCASSLRTGKFYEQYFGPGTRLTVT.

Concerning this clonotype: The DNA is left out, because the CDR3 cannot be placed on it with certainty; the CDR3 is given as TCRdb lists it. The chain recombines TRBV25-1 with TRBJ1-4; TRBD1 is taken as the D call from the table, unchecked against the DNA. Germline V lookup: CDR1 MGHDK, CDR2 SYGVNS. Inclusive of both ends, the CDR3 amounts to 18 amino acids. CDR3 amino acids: CASSEYKSRGQLMKNCFF.

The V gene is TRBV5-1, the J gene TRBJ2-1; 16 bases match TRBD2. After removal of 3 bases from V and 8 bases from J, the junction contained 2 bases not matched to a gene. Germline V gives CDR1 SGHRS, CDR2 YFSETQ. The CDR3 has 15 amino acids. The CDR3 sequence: CASSSGTSGRDEQFF. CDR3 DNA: TGCGCCAGCAGCTCAGGGACTAGCGGGAGGGATGAGCAGTTCTTC. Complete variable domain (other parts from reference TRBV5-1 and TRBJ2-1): KAGVTQTPRYLIKTRGQQVTLSCSPISGHRSVSWYQQTPGQGLQFLFEYFSETQRNKGNFPGRFSGRQFSNSRSEMNVSTLELGDSALYLCASSSGTSGRDEQFFGPGTRLTVL.

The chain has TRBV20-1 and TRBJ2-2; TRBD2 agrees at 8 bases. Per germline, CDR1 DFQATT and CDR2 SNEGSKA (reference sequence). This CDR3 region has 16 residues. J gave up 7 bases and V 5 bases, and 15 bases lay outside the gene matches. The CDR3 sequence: CSADNTGGAKDGELFF. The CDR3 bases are TGCAGTGCTGATAACACGGGAGGGGCTAAAGACGGGGAGCTGTTTTTT.

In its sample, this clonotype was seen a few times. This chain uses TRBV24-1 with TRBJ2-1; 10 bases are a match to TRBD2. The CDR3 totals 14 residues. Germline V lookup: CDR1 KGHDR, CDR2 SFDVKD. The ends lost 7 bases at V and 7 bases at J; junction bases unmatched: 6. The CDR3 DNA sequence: TGTGCCACCAGCCCAACTAGCGGGAAGAATGAGCAGTTCTTC. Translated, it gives CATSPTSGKNEQFF.

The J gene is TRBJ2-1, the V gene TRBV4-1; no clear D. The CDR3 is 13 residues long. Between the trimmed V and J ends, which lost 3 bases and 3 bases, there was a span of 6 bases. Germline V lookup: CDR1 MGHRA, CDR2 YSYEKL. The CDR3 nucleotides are TGCGCCAGCAGCCAGGCCTACTACAATGAGCAGTTCTTC. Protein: CASSQAYYNEQFF.

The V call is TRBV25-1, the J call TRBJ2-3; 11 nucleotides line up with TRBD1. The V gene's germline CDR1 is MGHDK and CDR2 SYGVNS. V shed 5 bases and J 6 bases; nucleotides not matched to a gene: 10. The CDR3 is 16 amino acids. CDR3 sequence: CASSPPGTGGKDTQYF. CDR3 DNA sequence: TGTGCCAGCAGTCCCCCTGGGACAGGGGGAAAGGATACGCAGTATTTT. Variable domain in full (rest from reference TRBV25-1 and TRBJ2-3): EADIYQTPRYLVIGTGKKITLECSQTMGHDKMYWYQQDPGMELHLIHYSYGVNSTEKGDLSSESTVSRIRTEHFPLTLESARPSHTSQYLCASSPPGTGGKDTQYFGPGTRLTVL.

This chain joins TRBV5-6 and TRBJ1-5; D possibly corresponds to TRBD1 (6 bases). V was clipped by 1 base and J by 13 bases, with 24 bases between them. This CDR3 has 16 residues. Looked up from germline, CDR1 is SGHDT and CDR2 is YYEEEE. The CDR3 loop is CASSLNSAGARPAQHF. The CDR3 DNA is TGTGCCAGCAGCTTGAATAGTGCAGGGGCGAGGCCCGCTCAGCATTTT.

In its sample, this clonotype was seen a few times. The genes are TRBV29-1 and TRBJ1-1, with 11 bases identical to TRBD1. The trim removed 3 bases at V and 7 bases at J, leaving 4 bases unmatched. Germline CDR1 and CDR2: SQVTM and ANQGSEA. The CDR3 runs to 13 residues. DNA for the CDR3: TGCAGCGTTGAGGTGGGACAGGGGGTTGAAGCTTTCTTT. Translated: CSVEVGQGVEAFF.

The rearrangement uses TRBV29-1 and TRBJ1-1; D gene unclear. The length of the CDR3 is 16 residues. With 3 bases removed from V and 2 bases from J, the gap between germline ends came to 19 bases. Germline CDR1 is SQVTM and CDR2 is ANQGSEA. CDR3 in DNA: TGCAGCGTTGACCTTCGGATCAAACGGGGAAACACTGAAGCTTTCTTT. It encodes CSVDLRIKRGNTEAFF.

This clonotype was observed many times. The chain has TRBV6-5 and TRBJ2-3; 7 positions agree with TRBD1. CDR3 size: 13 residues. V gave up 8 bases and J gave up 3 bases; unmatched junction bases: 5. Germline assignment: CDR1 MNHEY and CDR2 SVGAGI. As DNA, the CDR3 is TGTGCCAGCGGGACAGCCAGAACAGATACGCAGTATTTT. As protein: CASGTARTDTQYF.

The CDR3 loop reads CAPLRSCHPSSEQYF. The CDR3 DNA follows: TGTGCCCCCCTGAGGTCCTGCCACCCGTCGTCCGAGCAGTACTTC. The chain combines TRBV24-1 with TRBJ2-7; D call uncertain. V lost 12 bases, J lost 6 bases, and 26 bases lay in between. CDR1 and CDR2 from the germline V gene are KGHDR and SFDVKD. The CDR3 is made up of 15 amino acids.

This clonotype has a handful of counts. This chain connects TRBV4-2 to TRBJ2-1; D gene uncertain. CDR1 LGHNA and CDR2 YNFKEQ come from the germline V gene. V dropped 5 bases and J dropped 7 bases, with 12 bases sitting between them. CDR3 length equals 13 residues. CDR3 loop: CASSVYLGNEQFF. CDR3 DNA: TGTGCCAGCAGCGTATACCTGGGGAATGAGCAGTTCTTC.

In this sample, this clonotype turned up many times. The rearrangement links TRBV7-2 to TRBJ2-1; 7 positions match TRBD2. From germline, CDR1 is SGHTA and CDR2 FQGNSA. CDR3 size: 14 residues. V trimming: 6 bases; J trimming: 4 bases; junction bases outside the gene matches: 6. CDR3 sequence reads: CASSLAGDYNEQFF. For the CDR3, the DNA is TGTGCCAGCAGTTTGGCGGGAGATTACAATGAGCAGTTCTTC.

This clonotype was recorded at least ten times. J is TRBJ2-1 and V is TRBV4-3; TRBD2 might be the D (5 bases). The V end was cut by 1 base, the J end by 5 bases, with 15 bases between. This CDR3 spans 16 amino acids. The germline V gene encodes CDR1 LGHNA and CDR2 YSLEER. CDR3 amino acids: CASSQGRSSFDNEQFF. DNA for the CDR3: TGCGCCAGCAGCCAAGGGCGCTCTAGCTTCGACAATGAGCAGTTCTTC.

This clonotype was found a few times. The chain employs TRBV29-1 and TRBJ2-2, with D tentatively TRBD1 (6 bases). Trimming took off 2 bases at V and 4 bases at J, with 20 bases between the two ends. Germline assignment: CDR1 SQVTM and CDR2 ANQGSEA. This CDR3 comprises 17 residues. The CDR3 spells CSVEPLVQGRGTGELFF. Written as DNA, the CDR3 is TGCAGCGTTGAACCCTTGGTTCAGGGGAGAGGCACCGGGGAGCTGTTTTTT.

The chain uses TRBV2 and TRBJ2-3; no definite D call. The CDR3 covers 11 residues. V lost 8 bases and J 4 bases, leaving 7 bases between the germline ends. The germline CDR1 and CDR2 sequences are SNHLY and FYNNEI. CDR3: CASAKADTQYF. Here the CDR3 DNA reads TGTGCCAGCGCCAAGGCAGATACGCAGTATTTT.

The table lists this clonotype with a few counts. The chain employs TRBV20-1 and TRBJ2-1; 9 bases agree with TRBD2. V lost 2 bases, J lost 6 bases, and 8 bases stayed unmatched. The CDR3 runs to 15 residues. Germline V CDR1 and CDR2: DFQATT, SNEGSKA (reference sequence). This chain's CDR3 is CSARIPGLAANEQFF. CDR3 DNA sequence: TGCAGTGCTAGAATACCGGGACTAGCTGCCAATGAGCAGTTCTTC.

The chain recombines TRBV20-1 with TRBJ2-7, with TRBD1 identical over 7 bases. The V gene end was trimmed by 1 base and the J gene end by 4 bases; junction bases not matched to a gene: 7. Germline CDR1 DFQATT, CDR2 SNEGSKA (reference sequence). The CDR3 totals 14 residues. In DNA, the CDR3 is TGCAGTGCTAGAGTAGTAGACAGGGTTTACGAGCAGTACTTC. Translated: CSARVVDRVYEQYF.

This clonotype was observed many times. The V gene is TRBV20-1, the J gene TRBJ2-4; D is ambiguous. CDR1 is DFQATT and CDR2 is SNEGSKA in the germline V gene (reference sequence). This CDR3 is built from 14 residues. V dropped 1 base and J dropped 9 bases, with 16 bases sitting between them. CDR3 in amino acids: CSARGGDSIAIQYF. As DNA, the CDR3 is TGCAGTGCTAGAGGCGGCGACTCTATAGCCATTCAGTACTTC.

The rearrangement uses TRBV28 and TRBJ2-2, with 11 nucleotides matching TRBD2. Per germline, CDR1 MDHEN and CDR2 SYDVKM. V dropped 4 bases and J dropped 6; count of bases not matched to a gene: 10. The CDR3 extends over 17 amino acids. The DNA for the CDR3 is TGTGCCAGCAGTTCCCCTTTGACTAGCGGGAAGGCCGGGGAGCTGTTTTTT. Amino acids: CASSSPLTSGKAGELFF.

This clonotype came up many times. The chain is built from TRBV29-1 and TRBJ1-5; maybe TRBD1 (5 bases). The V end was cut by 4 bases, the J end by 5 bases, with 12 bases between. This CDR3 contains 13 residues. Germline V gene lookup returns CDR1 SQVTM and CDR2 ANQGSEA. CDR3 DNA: TGCAGCGTTGGTCAGGGACCGTATCAGCCCCAGCATTTT. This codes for CSVGQGPYQPQHF.